The 13 T cell receptor beta chains below all came from one sample that was sequenced in a study of T-cell reconstitution after alpha-beta-depleted transplantation in children. Unique molecular identifiers were incorporated during preparation of the TCRbeta library. TCRdb re-called the PCR reads with MiXCR, one entry per CDR3 protein. The sample includes 350,000 to 450,000 distinct CDR3 sequences, around 20% seen only once; the top ten take around 4%. The sample was PBMCs from the stem cell graft donor, taken from the stem cell graft. These receptors were collected from a human donor who donated a stem cell graft to a child with acute myeloid leukemia.

This clonotype was counted at least ten times. This chain connects TRBV28 to TRBJ1-1; TRBD1 might be the D (6 bases). Germline CDR1 and CDR2: MDHEN and SYDVKM. Trimming took 4 bases from V and 0 from J, leaving 12 bases between them. The length of the CDR3 is 15 residues. CDR3 loop: CASSSPGVMNTEAFF. The CDR3 DNA sequence: TGTGCCAGCAGTTCCCCAGGGGTAATGAACACTGAAGCTTTCTTT.

This rearrangement joins TRBV7-2 to TRBJ2-7; maybe TRBD2 (7 bases). This CDR3 is 16 amino acids long. Deletions cut 5 bases from V and 0 bases from J, with 17 bases between. CDR1 SGHTA and CDR2 FQGNSA come from the germline V gene. The CDR3 DNA is TGTGCCAGCAGCGGGGGGGGCGGGAGCGCCTCCTACGAGCAGTACTTC. Protein product: CASSGGGGSASYEQYF. Combining the CDR3 with reference TRBV7-2 and TRBJ2-7 gives the whole variable domain GAGVSQSPSNKVTEKGKDVELRCDPISGHTALYWYRQSLGQGLEFLIYFQGNSAPDKSGLPSDRFSAERTGGSVSTLTIQRTQQEDSAVYLCASSGGGGSASYEQYFGPGTRLTVT.

This clonotype came up many times. The chain combines TRBV29-1 with TRBJ1-2; maybe TRBD1 (5 bases). CDR1 and CDR2 (germline): SQVTM, ANQGSEA. The CDR3 consists of 13 residues. V was pared by 6 bases and J by 3 bases, with 14 bases between. The CDR3 region is CSVTTDRDYGYTF. For the CDR3, the DNA is TGCAGCGTGACGACAGACCGGGACTATGGCTACACCTTC.

J is TRBJ1-2 and V is TRBV6-5, with D unclear. The V gene lost 2 bases and the J gene lost 7 bases, with 14 bases spanning the gap. This CDR3 comprises 14 residues. Germline CDR1 reads MNHEY; CDR2 reads SVGAGI. The CDR3 loop reads CASSYRPEVLGYTF. The CDR3, as DNA: TGTGCCAGCAGTTACCGTCCTGAGGTCCTTGGCTACACCTTC.

This clonotype was found a few times. The chain links TRBV11-1 to TRBJ2-7; TRBD2 matches 8 bases. The CDR3 extends over 18 amino acids. J gave up 2 bases and V 1 base, and 13 bases lay outside the gene matches. The germline CDR1 and CDR2 sequences are SGHAT and FQDESV (reference sequence). The CDR3, as DNA: TGTGCCAGCAGCTTAGGCGGGATAGCGGGATCGGTACCCTACGAGCAGTACTTC. Residues: CASSLGGIAGSVPYEQYF.

The CDR3 DNA reads as TGTGCCATCAGTGATCTAGCGGGAGGGCGAGGAGTTACGCAGTATTTT. Its translation is CAISDLAGGRGVTQYF. This chain connects TRBV10-3 to TRBJ2-3, with TRBD2 identical over 12 bases. This CDR3 spans 16 amino acids. V lost 3 bases to trimming and J lost 8 bases; unmatched junction nucleotides: 9. The germline V gene has CDR1 ENHRY and CDR2 SYGVKD.

This clonotype is a singleton in its sample. The rearrangement links TRBV3-1 to TRBJ1-1; unclear D gene. The CDR3 contains 14 residues. Germline V gene sequence: CDR1 LGHDT, CDR2 YNNKEL (reference sequence). V lost 0 bases and J lost 1, with 6 bases in between. Here the CDR3 DNA reads TGTGCCAGCAGCCAAGACTACAGGAACACTGAAGCTTTCTTT. It specifies CASSQDYRNTEAFF.

The chain joins TRBV19 to TRBJ2-7; the D is unclear. The V and J ends lost 7 bases and 3 bases respectively, with 10 bases between them. Germline V CDR1 and CDR2: LNHDA, SQIVND (reference sequence). There are 12 residues in the CDR3. The CDR3 bases are TGTGCCAGTATCCGGCAGCACTACGAGCAGTACTTC. This encodes CASIRQHYEQYF. Full variable domain (missing parts from reference TRBV19 and TRBJ2-7): DGGITQSPKYLFRKEGQNVTLSCEQNLNHDAMYWYRQDPGQGLRLIYYSQIVNDFQKGDIAEGYSVSREKKESFPLTVTSAQKNPTAFYLCASIRQHYEQYFGPGTRLTVT.

The chain employs TRBV20-1 and TRBJ2-1, with D tentatively TRBD2 (6 bases). V lost 6 bases, J lost 9 bases, and 21 bases lay in between. Germline CDR1 reads DFQATT; CDR2 reads SNEGSKA (reference sequence). The CDR3 runs 14 residues. The CDR3 sequence is CSAPVGTSNGEQFF. The CDR3 DNA reads TGCAGTGCGCCGGTTGGTACTAGCAACGGTGAGCAGTTCTTC.

Only a few counts were recorded for this clonotype. This sequence joins TRBV12-3 or TRBV12-4 and TRBJ1-1, with TRBD1 matching 9 bases. There are 16 residues in the CDR3. The J segment lost 5 bases and the V segment lost 5 bases, leaving 12 bases of the junction unmatched. The CDR3 reads CASSPPWTGARTEAFF. CDR3 nucleotides: TGTGCCAGCAGTCCGCCGTGGACAGGGGCGAGGACTGAAGCTTTCTTT.

This clonotype was seen many times. CDR3 sequence: CASRTSQATDTQYF. DNA for the CDR3: TGTGCCAGCAGAACTAGCCAGGCGACAGATACGCAGTATTTT. V is TRBV6-1 and J is TRBJ2-3, with a possible D match to TRBD2 (6 bases). Germline loops: CDR1 MNHNS, CDR2 SASEGT. V was trimmed by 6 bases and J by 3 bases, leaving 13 bases between them. The CDR3 covers 14 residues.

The V and J genes are TRBV5-1 and TRBJ2-1; TRBD2 agrees at 7 bases. CDR1 and CDR2 from the germline V gene are SGHRS and YFSETQ. The CDR3 totals 16 residues. V dropped 4 bases and J dropped 5; count of bases not matched to a gene: 12. The CDR3 DNA reads as TGCGCCAGCAGCCAACCACCGGTGCTAGCGGACAATGAGCAGTTCTTC. As protein: CASSQPPVLADNEQFF.

The chain has TRBV5-5 and TRBJ1-1; D uncertain. The V and J ends lost 0 bases and 0 bases respectively, with 12 bases between them. Germline values: CDR1 SGHKS, CDR2 YYEKEE (reference sequence). This CDR3 has 16 amino acids. In DNA, the CDR3 is TGTGCCAGCAGCTTGGAAACGCGGAGGGTGAACACTGAAGCTTTCTTT. Protein product: CASSLETRRVNTEAFF.